The 8 T cell receptor beta chains presented below share a single source sample, sequenced in a study of shared clonotypes between healthy human individuals. TCRdb keeps only in-frame clones here, not all; method: immunoSEQ multiplex PCR. The data contain some 1 million clones, about 70% of them singletons. The sample was memory CD4+ T cells sorted from blood. Documented subset: CD45RA-negative fraction. These receptor sequences come from a man aged 18 to 30 in good health.

J is TRBJ2-2 and V is TRBV5-1; D is unresolved. The V end lost 0 bases, the J end lost 8 bases, and 2 bases lay between the germline ends. The CDR3 runs 11 residues. Germline CDR1 SGHRS, CDR2 YFSETQ. In DNA form, the CDR3 reads TGCGCCAGCAGCTTGGAGGGGGAGCTGTTTTTT. Its protein is CASSLEGELFF.

The V gene is TRBV13, the J gene TRBJ2-3; TRBD2 aligns across 9 bases. This CDR3 comprises 14 residues. Germline CDR1 and CDR2: PRHDT and FYEKMQ (reference sequence). Trimming removed 4 bases from V and 5 bases from J; junction bases left unmatched: 4. This chain's CDR3 is CASSSSGMVDTQYF. The CDR3 DNA follows: TGTGCCAGCAGCTCTAGCGGGATGGTAGATACGCAGTATTTT. Complete variable domain (other parts from reference TRBV13 and TRBJ2-3): AAGVIQSPRHLIKEKRETATLKCYPIPRHDTVYWYQQGPGQDPQFLISFYEKMQSDKGSIPDRFSAQQFSDYHSELNMSSLELGDSALYFCASSSSGMVDTQYFGPGTRLTVL.

V is TRBV6-1 and J is TRBJ1-2; D remains ambiguous. Trimming left V 1 base short and J 10 bases short, with 4 bases between. In germline, CDR1 is MNHNS, CDR2 SASEGT. This CDR3 spans 10 amino acids. The CDR3 here is CASSEVDYTF. The CDR3 region has the DNA TGTGCCAGCAGTGAAGTGGACTACACCTTC.

Worth noting for this clone: Other nucleotide sequences in the sample specify the same CDR3. This chain links TRBV5-6 with TRBJ1-3, with TRBD1 matching over 7 bases. CDR1 is SGHDT and CDR2 is YYEEEE in the germline V gene. Trimming cost V 4 bases and J 4 bases; bases outside gene matches: 5. There are 14 residues in the CDR3. The CDR3 reads CASSPGTVGNTIYF. The CDR3 DNA follows: TGTGCCAGCAGCCCCGGGACAGTGGGAAACACCATATATTTT.

As for this clone: The same CDR3 can be traced to other DNA sequences in this sample. The chain links TRBV9 to TRBJ1-6, with D unresolved. This CDR3 has 15 amino acids. Deletions cut 0 bases from V and 0 bases from J, with 4 bases between. The germline CDR1 and CDR2 sequences are SGDLS and YYNGEE. CDR3 sequence (DNA): TGTGCCAGCAGCGTAGAAGGCTCCTATAATTCACCCCTCCACTTT. Its protein product is CASSVEGSYNSPLHF.

This clone was detected a few times. V and J are TRBV2 and TRBJ1-1; tentatively, D is TRBD1 (5 bases). Trimming pared 5 bases from V and 5 bases from J, leaving 18 bases between. This CDR3 has 15 amino acids. The germline gives CDR1 SNHLY, CDR2 FYNNEI. The chain's CDR3 is CASSNWGVLRTEAFF. The CDR3 nucleotides read TGTGCCAGCAGTAATTGGGGGGTCCTTAGGACTGAAGCTTTCTTT.

V and J are TRBV29-1 and TRBJ1-1, with D perhaps matching TRBD1 (5 bases). CDR3 size: 11 residues. Germline CDR1 reads SQVTM; CDR2 reads ANQGSEA. V lost 6 bases and J 6 bases, leaving 11 bases between the germline ends. Here the CDR3 reads CSVGGRAEAFF. The CDR3, as DNA: TGCAGCGTGGGGGGAAGGGCTGAAGCTTTCTTT.

The chain couples TRBV6-6 to TRBJ2-7; D is possibly TRBD1 (5 bases). The CDR3 is 11 amino acids. Trimming cost V 11 bases and J 6 bases, with 14 bases left between them. The germline V gene encodes CDR1 MNHNY and CDR2 SVGAGI (reference sequence). DNA for the CDR3: TGTGCCGGCGGTACAGGTTTCGAGCAGTACTTC. It yields the protein CAGGTGFEQYF.